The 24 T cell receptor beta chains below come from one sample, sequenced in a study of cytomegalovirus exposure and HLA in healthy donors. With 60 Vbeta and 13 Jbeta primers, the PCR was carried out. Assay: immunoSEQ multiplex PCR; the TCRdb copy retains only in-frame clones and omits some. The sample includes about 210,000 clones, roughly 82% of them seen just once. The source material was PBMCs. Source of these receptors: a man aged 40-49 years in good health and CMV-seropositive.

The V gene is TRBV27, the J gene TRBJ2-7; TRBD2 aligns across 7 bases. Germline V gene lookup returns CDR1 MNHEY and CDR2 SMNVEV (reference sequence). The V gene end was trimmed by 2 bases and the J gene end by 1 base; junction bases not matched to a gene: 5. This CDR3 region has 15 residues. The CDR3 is CASSLSGKGSYEQYV. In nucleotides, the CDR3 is TGTGCCAGCAGTTTAAGCGGGAAGGGGTCCTACGAGCAGTACGTC.

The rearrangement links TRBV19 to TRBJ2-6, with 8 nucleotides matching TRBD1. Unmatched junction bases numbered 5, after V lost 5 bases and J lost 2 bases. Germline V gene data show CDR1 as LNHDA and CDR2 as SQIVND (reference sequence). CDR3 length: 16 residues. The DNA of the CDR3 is TGTGCCAGTAGTCCAAGGACAGGGACTGGGGCCAACGTCCTGACTTTC. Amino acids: CASSPRTGTGANVLTF.

CDR3: CASTEGATQYF. CDR3 nucleotides: TGTGCCAGCACGGAAGGGGCGACCCAGTACTTC. The chain has TRBV6-1 and TRBJ2-5, with D perhaps matching TRBD1 (5 bases). V was pared by 7 bases and J by 7 bases, with 10 bases between. CDR3 length: 11 residues. CDR1 is MNHNS and CDR2 is SASEGT in the germline V gene.

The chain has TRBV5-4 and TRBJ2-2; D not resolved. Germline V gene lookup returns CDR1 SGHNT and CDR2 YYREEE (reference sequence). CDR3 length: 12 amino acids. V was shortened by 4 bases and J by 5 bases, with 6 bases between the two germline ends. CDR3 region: CASSPGTGELFF. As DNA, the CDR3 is TGTGCCAGCAGCCCCGGGACCGGGGAGCTGTTTTTT.

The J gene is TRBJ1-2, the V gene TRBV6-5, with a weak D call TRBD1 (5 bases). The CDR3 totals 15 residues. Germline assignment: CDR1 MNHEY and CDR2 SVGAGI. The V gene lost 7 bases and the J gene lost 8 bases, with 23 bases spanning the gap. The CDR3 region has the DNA TGTGCCAGCATCGACGGGGGGAGGGTGCAGAAGGGCTACACCTTC. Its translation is CASIDGGRVQKGYTF.

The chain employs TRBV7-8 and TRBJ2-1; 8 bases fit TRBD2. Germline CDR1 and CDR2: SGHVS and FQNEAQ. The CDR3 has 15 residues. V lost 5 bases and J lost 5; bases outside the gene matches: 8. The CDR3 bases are TGTGCCAGCAGCCCAAGACTAGCGAGCGACAATGAGCAGTTCTTC. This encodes CASSPRLASDNEQFF.

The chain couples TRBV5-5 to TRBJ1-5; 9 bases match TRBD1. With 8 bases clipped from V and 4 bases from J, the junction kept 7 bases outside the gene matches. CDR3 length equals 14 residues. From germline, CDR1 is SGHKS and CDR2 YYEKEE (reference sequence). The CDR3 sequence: CASSTGGRNQPQHF. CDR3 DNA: TGTGCCAGTTCAACAGGGGGCAGAAATCAGCCCCAGCATTTT. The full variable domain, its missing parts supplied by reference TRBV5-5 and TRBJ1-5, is DAGVTQSPTHLIKTRGQQVTLRCSPISGHKSVSWYQQVLGQGPQFIFQYYEKEERGRGNFPDRFSARQFPNYSSELNVNALLLGDSALYLCASSTGGRNQPQHFGDGTRLSIL.

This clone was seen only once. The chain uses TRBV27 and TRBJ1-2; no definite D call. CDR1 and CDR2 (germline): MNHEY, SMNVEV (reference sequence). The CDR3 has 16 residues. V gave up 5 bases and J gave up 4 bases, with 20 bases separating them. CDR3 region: CASSPLRPDGSYGYTF. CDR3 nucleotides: TGTGCCAGCAGTCCCCTCAGACCCGATGGGAGCTATGGCTACACCTTC.

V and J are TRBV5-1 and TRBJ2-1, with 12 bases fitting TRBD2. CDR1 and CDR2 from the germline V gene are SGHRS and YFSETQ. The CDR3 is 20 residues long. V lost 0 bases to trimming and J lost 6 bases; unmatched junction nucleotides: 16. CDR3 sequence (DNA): TGCGCCAGCAGCTTGGGTGGTCGTCGGCTAGCGGGGGGGCAGGGCAATGAGCAGTTCTTC. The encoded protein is CASSLGGRRLAGGQGNEQFF.

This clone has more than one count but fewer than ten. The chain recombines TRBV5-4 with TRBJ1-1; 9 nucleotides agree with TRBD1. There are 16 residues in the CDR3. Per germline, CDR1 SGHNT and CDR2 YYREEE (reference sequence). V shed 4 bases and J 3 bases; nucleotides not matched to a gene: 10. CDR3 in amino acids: CASSKDRGSLYTEAFF. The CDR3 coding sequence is TGTGCCAGCAGCAAGGACAGGGGTTCTTTGTACACTGAAGCTTTCTTT.

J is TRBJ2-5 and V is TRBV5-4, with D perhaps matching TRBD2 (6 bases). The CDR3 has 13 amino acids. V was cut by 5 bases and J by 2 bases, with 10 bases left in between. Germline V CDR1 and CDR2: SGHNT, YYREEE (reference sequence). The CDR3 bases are TGTGCCAGCAGTTTGACTAGACAAGAGACCCAGTACTTC. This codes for CASSLTRQETQYF.

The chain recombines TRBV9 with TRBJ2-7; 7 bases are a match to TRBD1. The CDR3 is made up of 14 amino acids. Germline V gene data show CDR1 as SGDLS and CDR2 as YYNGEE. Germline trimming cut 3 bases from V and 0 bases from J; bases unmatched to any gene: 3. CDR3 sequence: CASSAGTDSYEQYF. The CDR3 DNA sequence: TGTGCCAGCAGCGCCGGGACAGACTCCTACGAGCAGTACTTC. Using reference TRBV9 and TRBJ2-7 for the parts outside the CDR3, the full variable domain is DSGVTQTPKHLITATGQRVTLRCSPRSGDLSVYWYQQSLDQGLQFLIQYYNGEERAKGNILERFSAQQFPDLHSELNLSSLELGDSALYFCASSAGTDSYEQYFGPGTRLTVT.

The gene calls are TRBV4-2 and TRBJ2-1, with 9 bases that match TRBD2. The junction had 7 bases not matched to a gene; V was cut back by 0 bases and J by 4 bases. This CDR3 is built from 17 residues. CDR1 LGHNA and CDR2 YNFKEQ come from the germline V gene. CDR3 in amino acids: CASSQDSLAGSYNEQFF. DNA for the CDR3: TGTGCCAGCAGCCAAGATAGTCTAGCGGGGTCATACAATGAGCAGTTCTTC.

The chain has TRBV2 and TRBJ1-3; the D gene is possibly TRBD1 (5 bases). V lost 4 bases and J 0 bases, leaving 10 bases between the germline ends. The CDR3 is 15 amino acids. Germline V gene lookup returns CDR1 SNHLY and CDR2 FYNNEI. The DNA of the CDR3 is TGTGCCAGCAGTGGTGCGGGACTCTCTGGAAACACCATATATTTT. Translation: CASSGAGLSGNTIYF.

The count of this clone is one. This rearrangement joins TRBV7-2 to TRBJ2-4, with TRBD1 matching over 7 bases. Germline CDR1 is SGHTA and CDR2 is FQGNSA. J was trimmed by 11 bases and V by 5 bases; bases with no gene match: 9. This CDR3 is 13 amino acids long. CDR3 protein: CASSINTGVVQYF. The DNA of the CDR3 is TGTGCCAGCAGCATAAATACAGGGGTAGTTCAGTACTTC.

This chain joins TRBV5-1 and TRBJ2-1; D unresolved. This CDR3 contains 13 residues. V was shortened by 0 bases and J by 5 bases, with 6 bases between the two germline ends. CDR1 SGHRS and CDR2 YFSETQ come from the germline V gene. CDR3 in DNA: TGCGCCAGCAGCTTGGAACTTGACAATGAGCAGTTCTTC. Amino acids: CASSLELDNEQFF.

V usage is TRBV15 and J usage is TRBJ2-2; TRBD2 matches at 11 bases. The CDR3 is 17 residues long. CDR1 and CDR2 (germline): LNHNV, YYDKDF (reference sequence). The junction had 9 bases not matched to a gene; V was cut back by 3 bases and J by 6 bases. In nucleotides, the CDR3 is TGTGCCACCAGCAGCAGTAGCGGGAGGGCCGAGGCCGGGGAGCTGTTTTTT. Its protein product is CATSSSSGRAEAGELFF.

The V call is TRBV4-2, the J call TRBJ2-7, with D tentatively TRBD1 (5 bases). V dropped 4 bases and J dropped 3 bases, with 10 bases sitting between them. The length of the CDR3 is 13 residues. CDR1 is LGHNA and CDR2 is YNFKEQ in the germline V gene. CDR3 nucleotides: TGTGCCAGCAGCCGGCCAGGGATCTACGAGCAGTACTTC. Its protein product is CASSRPGIYEQYF.

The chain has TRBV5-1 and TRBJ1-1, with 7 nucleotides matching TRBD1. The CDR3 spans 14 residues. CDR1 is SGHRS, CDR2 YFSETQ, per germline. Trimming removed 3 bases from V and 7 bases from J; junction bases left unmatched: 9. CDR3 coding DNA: TGCGCCAGCAGCTCCGGGACAGTCCAGAATGAAGCTTTCTTT. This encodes CASSSGTVQNEAFF.

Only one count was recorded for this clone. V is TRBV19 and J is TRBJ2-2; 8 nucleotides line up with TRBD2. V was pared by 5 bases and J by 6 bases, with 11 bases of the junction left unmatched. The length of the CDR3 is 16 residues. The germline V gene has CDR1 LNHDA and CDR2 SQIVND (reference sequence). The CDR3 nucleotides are TGTGCCAGTAGTCCGCGGGGCAGCGGGAGTCCCGGGGAGCTGTTTTTT. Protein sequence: CASSPRGSGSPGELFF.

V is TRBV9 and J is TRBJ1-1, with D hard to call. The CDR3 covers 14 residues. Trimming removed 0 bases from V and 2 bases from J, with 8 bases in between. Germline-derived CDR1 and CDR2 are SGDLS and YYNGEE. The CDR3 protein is CASSVDAVNTEAFF. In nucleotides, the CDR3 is TGTGCCAGCAGCGTAGATGCAGTCAACACTGAAGCTTTCTTT.

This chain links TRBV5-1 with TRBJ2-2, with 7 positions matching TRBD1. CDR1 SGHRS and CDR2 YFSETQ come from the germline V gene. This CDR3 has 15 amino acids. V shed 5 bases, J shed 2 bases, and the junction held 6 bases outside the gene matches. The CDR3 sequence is CASRSGTANTGELFF. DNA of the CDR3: TGCGCCAGCAGATCCGGGACAGCTAACACCGGGGAGCTGTTTTTT. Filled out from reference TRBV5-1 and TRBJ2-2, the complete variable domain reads KAGVTQTPRYLIKTRGQQVTLSCSPISGHRSVSWYQQTPGQGLQFLFEYFSETQRNKGNFPGRFSGRQFSNSRSEMNVSTLELGDSALYLCASRSGTANTGELFFGEGSRLTVL.

CDR3 sequence reads: CASSPDPGLAGTVENEQYF. The CDR3 DNA reads as TGTGCCAGCAGTCCTGACCCGGGACTAGCGGGAACCGTCGAAAACGAGCAGTACTTC. V gene TRBV7-9 combines with J gene TRBJ2-7; 13 bases are a match to TRBD2. This CDR3 region has 19 residues. The germline gives CDR1 SEHNR, CDR2 FQNEAQ (reference sequence). J lost 5 bases, V lost 6 bases, and 19 bases had no gene match. The full variable domain, rest sourced from reference TRBV7-9 and TRBJ2-7, is DTGVSQNPRHKITKRGQNVTFRCDPISEHNRLYWYRQTLGQGPEFLTYFQNEAQLEKSRLLSDRFSAERPKGSFSTLEIQRTEQGDSAMYLCASSPDPGLAGTVENEQYFGPGTRLTVT.

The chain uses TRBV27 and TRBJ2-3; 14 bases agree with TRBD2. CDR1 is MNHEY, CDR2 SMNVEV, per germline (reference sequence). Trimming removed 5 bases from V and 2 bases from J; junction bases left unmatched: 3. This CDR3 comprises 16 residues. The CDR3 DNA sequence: TGTGCCAGCAGTCTGGGACTAGCGGGAGTCACAGATACGCAGTATTTT. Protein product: CASSLGLAGVTDTQYF.